A selection of T cell receptor beta chains follows, all from one sample in a study of T cell responses to AZD1222 COVID-19 vaccine. Using immunoSEQ multiplex PCR, the repertoire was profiled, and TCRdb retains in-frame clones only, with some absent. There are approximately 80,000 clones in the sample; around 87% occur only once, and 24% lies in the top ten. Specimen: peripheral blood, collected on day 0 of AZD1222 vaccination. The receptors shown here come from an adult in good health. Each CDR3 is given with its conserved first and last residue. Each record gives: clone size, D gene, V gene, J gene, CDR3 DNA, CDR3 protein. The D gene is left open where the match is weak. Expanded clones are given a class, and other clones once, few, many or no size at all.

clone size: NA; D gene: NA; V gene: TRBV30; J gene: TRBJ1-2; CDR3 DNA: TGTGCCTGGAGTGCGACAAGGGGCTATGGCTACACCTTC; CDR3 protein: CAWSATRGYGYTF
clone size: NA; D gene: NA; V gene: TRBV28; J gene: TRBJ1-3; CDR3 DNA: TGTGCCAGCGATTTAAGCGGACAACACAGAGATTTT; CDR3 protein: CASDLSGQHRDF
clone size: NA; D gene: NA; V gene: TRBV7-6; J gene: TRBJ1-3; CDR3 DNA: TGTGCCAGCAGCACTTACTCCGGAAACACCATATATTTT; CDR3 protein: CASSTYSGNTIYF
clone size: NA; D gene: NA; V gene: TRBV7-2; J gene: TRBJ1-5; CDR3 DNA: TGTGCCAGCAGCTTAAACTCGGGAAACATCAATCAGCCCCAGCATTTT; CDR3 protein: CASSLNSGNINQPQHF
clone size: once; D gene: NA; V gene: TRBV19; J gene: TRBJ2-3; CDR3 DNA: TGTGCCAGTAGTAACCGCGGAGGCACAGATACGCAGTATTTT; CDR3 protein: CASSNRGGTDTQYF
clone size: NA; D gene: NA; V gene: TRBV19; J gene: TRBJ1-3; CDR3 DNA: TGTGCTTCAGCCTCTGGAAACACCATATATTTT; CDR3 protein: CASASGNTIYF
clone size: NA; D gene: TRBD1; V gene: TRBV19; J gene: TRBJ1-1; CDR3 DNA: TGTGCCAGTAGTCCAGGGGGACACACTGAAGCTTTCTTT; CDR3 protein: CASSPGGHTEAFF
clone size: NA; D gene: NA; V gene: TRBV27; J gene: TRBJ1-5; CDR3 DNA: TGTGCCAGCAGTTTTGGGGGATTCGGCAATCAGCCCCAGCATTTT; CDR3 protein: CASSFGGFGNQPQHF
clone size: NA; D gene: TRBD1; V gene: TRBV5-4; J gene: TRBJ2-5; CDR3 DNA: TGTGCCAGCAGCGGACAGGGAATCCAAGAGACCCAGTACTTC; CDR3 protein: CASSGQGIQETQYF
clone size: NA; D gene: NA; V gene: TRBV6-5; J gene: TRBJ2-7; CDR3 DNA: TGTGCCACCCGAAATGCCCACGAGCAGTACTTC; CDR3 protein: CATRNAHEQYF
clone size: NA; D gene: NA; V gene: TRBV5-1; J gene: TRBJ2-7; CDR3 DNA: TGCGCCAGCAGCGACAGCCTCTACTCCTACGAGCAGTACTTC; CDR3 protein: CASSDSLYSYEQYF
clone size: many; D gene: NA; V gene: TRBV27; J gene: TRBJ1-2; CDR3 DNA: TGTGCCAGCAGCTTATACCCGACAGGCAATGGCTACACCTTC; CDR3 protein: CASSLYPTGNGYTF
clone size: NA; D gene: NA; V gene: TRBV4-2; J gene: TRBJ1-1; CDR3 DNA: TGTGCCAGCAGCCGAGATTTGACGGACCGTCACGCTTTCTTT; CDR3 protein: CASSRDLTDRHAFF
clone size: NA; D gene: TRBD2; V gene: TRBV5-1; J gene: TRBJ2-5; CDR3 DNA: TGCGCCAGCAGCTTGGAATCTAGCGGGAGAGAGACCCAGTACTTC; CDR3 protein: CASSLESSGRETQYF
clone size: NA; D gene: TRBD1; V gene: TRBV19; J gene: TRBJ2-5; CDR3 DNA: TGTGCCAGTAGACAGGGGGCGGGAGAGACCCAGTACTTC; CDR3 protein: CASRQGAGETQYF
clone size: NA; D gene: TRBD1; V gene: TRBV12-3/TRBV12-4; J gene: TRBJ1-2; CDR3 DNA: TGTGCCAGCAGTTTAAAGACAGGGGCTGGCTACACCTTC; CDR3 protein: CASSLKTGAGYTF
clone size: NA; D gene: NA; V gene: TRBV14; J gene: TRBJ2-7; CDR3 DNA: TGTGCCAGCAGCCCCCGGTTAGGATACGAGCAGTACTTC; CDR3 protein: CASSPRLGYEQYF
clone size: NA; D gene: NA; V gene: TRBV4-2; J gene: TRBJ1-1; CDR3 DNA: TGTGCCAGCAACGGGGCACGTGGGAGGTGGGAAGCTTTCTTT; CDR3 protein: CASNGARGRWEAFF
clone size: NA; D gene: NA; V gene: TRBV30; J gene: TRBJ2-6; CDR3 DNA: TGTGCCTGGAGCGTACACCCCGGGACGCCAGGGGCCAACGTCCTGACTTTC; CDR3 protein: CAWSVHPGTPGANVLTF
clone size: NA; D gene: NA; V gene: TRBV18; J gene: TRBJ2-2; CDR3 DNA: TGTGCCAGCCTCCGAGAGACCGACACCGGGGAGCTGTTTTTT; CDR3 protein: CASLRETDTGELFF
clone size: NA; D gene: NA; V gene: TRBV6-5; J gene: TRBJ1-1; CDR3 DNA: TGTGCCAGCTCTATGAGGGGTGACACTGAAGCTTTCTTT; CDR3 protein: CASSMRGDTEAFF
clone size: NA; D gene: NA; V gene: TRBV5-1; J gene: TRBJ1-5; CDR3 DNA: TGCGCCAGCAGCTCTGGTACACCAGATCAGCCCCAGCATTTT; CDR3 protein: CASSSGTPDQPQHF
clone size: NA; D gene: NA; V gene: TRBV3-1/TRBV3-2; J gene: TRBJ1-3; CDR3 DNA: TGTGCCAGCAGCCAAGATGGGCCAGGGACTGGAAACACCATATATTTT; CDR3 protein: CASSQDGPGTGNTIYF
clone size: NA; D gene: NA; V gene: TRBV19; J gene: TRBJ2-2; CDR3 DNA: TGTGCCAGTAGACTAGCCGGGGAGCTGTTTTTT; CDR3 protein: CASRLAGELFF
clone size: once; D gene: TRBD1; V gene: TRBV18; J gene: TRBJ2-7; CDR3 DNA: TGTGCCAGCTCAAGTCAGGAGGACAGGGCCCACGAGCAGTACTTC; CDR3 protein: CASSSQEDRAHEQYF
clone size: NA; D gene: NA; V gene: TRBV9; J gene: TRBJ1-3; CDR3 DNA: TGTGCCAGCAGCGTAGCTGTGTCTGGAAACACCATATATTTT; CDR3 protein: CASSVAVSGNTIYF
clone size: NA; D gene: NA; V gene: TRBV4-2; J gene: TRBJ2-1; CDR3 DNA: TGTGCCAGCAGCCAAGATACAGGCTATGAGCAGTTCTTC; CDR3 protein: CASSQDTGYEQFF
clone size: NA; D gene: NA; V gene: TRBV16; J gene: TRBJ1-3; CDR3 DNA: TGTGCCAGCAGCCAATCGGCCCAATTACGAGGAAACACCATATATTTT; CDR3 protein: CASSQSAQLRGNTIYF
clone size: NA; D gene: NA; V gene: TRBV9; J gene: TRBJ1-1; CDR3 DNA: TGTGCCAGCGGGGGAACTATGAACACTGAAGCTTTCTTT; CDR3 protein: CASGGTMNTEAFF
clone size: NA; D gene: NA; V gene: TRBV3-1/TRBV3-2; J gene: TRBJ2-3; CDR3 DNA: TGTGCCAGCAGCCAAGATCGTGGTGGGAGATCAGATACGCAGTATTTT; CDR3 protein: CASSQDRGGRSDTQYF
clone size: NA; D gene: NA; V gene: TRBV29-1; J gene: TRBJ1-5; CDR3 DNA: TGCAGCGTTGGCGGCAGCCCCAGAGGGTCCCAGCATTTT; CDR3 protein: CSVGGSPRGSQHF
clone size: NA; D gene: NA; V gene: TRBV7-2; J gene: TRBJ1-6; CDR3 DNA: TGTGCCAGCACCCCAGGTCAGACTAATTCACCCCTCCACTTT; CDR3 protein: CASTPGQTNSPLHF
clone size: few; D gene: NA; V gene: TRBV20-1; J gene: TRBJ1-1; CDR3 DNA: TGCAGTGCTATACAGGGTACAGCTTTCTTT; CDR3 protein: CSAIQGTAFF
clone size: NA; D gene: NA; V gene: TRBV5-5; J gene: TRBJ1-6; CDR3 DNA: TGTGCCAGCAGCCCAGGACCAAATTCACCCCTCCACTTT; CDR3 protein: CASSPGPNSPLHF
clone size: NA; D gene: NA; V gene: TRBV5-1; J gene: TRBJ2-3; CDR3 DNA: TGCGCCAGCGGGGAAAGGGGGGACAGTGGGACAGATACGCAGTATTTT; CDR3 protein: CASGERGDSGTDTQYF
clone size: NA; D gene: TRBD1; V gene: TRBV6-5; J gene: TRBJ2-3; CDR3 DNA: TGTGCCGGAAAGACAGGGGGGGAAGATACGCAGTATTTT; CDR3 protein: CAGKTGGEDTQYF
clone size: NA; D gene: NA; V gene: TRBV13; J gene: TRBJ1-4; CDR3 DNA: TGTGCCAGCAGCCTCCGAAGAGGAGGGGACGAAAAACTGTTTTTT; CDR3 protein: CASSLRRGGDEKLFF
clone size: NA; D gene: TRBD2; V gene: TRBV2; J gene: TRBJ2-1; CDR3 DNA: TGTGCCAGCAGCCAGGAGCGGGGAAACAATGAGCAGTTCTTC; CDR3 protein: CASSQERGNNEQFF
clone size: NA; D gene: TRBD1; V gene: TRBV19; J gene: TRBJ1-6; CDR3 DNA: TGTGCCAGTAGTCCTACGACGACAGGGGGCGGGTCACCCCTCCACTTT; CDR3 protein: CASSPTTTGGGSPLHF
clone size: NA; D gene: NA; V gene: TRBV5-1; J gene: TRBJ1-1; CDR3 DNA: TGCGCCAGCAGCTTTCAGGGGACGGGAGCTGAAGCTTTCTTT; CDR3 protein: CASSFQGTGAEAFF
clone size: NA; D gene: NA; V gene: TRBV10-1; J gene: TRBJ2-2; CDR3 DNA: TGCGCCAGCAGGGTGACAGCGAACACCGGGGAGCTGTTTTTT; CDR3 protein: CASRVTANTGELFF
clone size: NA; D gene: TRBD1; V gene: TRBV9; J gene: TRBJ1-1; CDR3 DNA: TGTGCCAGCAGCCCCCGCTCCGGACAGGGTGGCACTGAAGCTTTCTTT; CDR3 protein: CASSPRSGQGGTEAFF
clone size: NA; D gene: NA; V gene: TRBV6-1; J gene: TRBJ1-6; CDR3 DNA: TGTGCCAGCAGTGAACAAACCGGGACCTACGGACCCCCCCTCCACTTT; CDR3 protein: CASSEQTGTYGPPLHF
clone size: NA; D gene: NA; V gene: TRBV2; J gene: TRBJ2-7; CDR3 DNA: TGTGCCAGCACCCTTTCCCCCAGGCCTAGGGAGCAGTACTTC; CDR3 protein: CASTLSPRPREQYF
clone size: NA; D gene: TRBD2; V gene: TRBV4-3; J gene: TRBJ2-5; CDR3 DNA: TGCGCCAGCAGCCAATTCCTAGCGGCCCAAGAGACCCAGTACTTC; CDR3 protein: CASSQFLAAQETQYF
clone size: NA; D gene: TRBD2; V gene: TRBV2; J gene: TRBJ2-7; CDR3 DNA: TGTGCCAGCAGGGCTAGCGGGAAGGAGTACGAGCAGTACTTC; CDR3 protein: CASRASGKEYEQYF
clone size: NA; D gene: NA; V gene: TRBV27; J gene: TRBJ2-6; CDR3 DNA: TGTGCCAGCAGTTTAATAGGCGTAGATGGGGCCAACGTCCTGACTTTC; CDR3 protein: CASSLIGVDGANVLTF
clone size: NA; D gene: TRBD1; V gene: TRBV19; J gene: TRBJ2-7; CDR3 DNA: TGTGCCAGTAGACCGGGACAGGGCCACGAGCAGTACTTC; CDR3 protein: CASRPGQGHEQYF
clone size: NA; D gene: NA; V gene: TRBV29-1; J gene: TRBJ1-3; CDR3 DNA: TGCAGCGCCGGAAGTTATGCTGGAAACACCATATATTTT; CDR3 protein: CSAGSYAGNTIYF
clone size: NA; D gene: NA; V gene: TRBV6-5; J gene: TRBJ1-3; CDR3 DNA: TGTGCCAGTAAGCCGGGGTATCAGACTGGAAACACCATATATTTT; CDR3 protein: CASKPGYQTGNTIYF
clone size: NA; D gene: NA; V gene: TRBV11-2; J gene: TRBJ1-5; CDR3 DNA: TGTGCCAGCAGCTTAGGAGGGGTCCTAAGGCCCCAGCATTTT; CDR3 protein: CASSLGGVLRPQHF
clone size: NA; D gene: NA; V gene: TRBV18; J gene: TRBJ2-7; CDR3 DNA: TGTGCCAGCTCAGACTTCGGGGACTACGAGCAGTACTTC; CDR3 protein: CASSDFGDYEQYF